The clone carrying this T cell receptor beta chain was detected a few times. The target antigen is unknown. These data come from a study of T-cell memory formation after mild COVID-19. The study, taken as a whole, reports: Later expanders leaned toward CD4+, whereas clones contracting from day 15 to 85 were balanced CD4/CD8. Those CD4+ clones that contracted were mainly in CM and EM (CD8+ ones in EMRA).

The germline CDR1 and CDR2 sequences are MNHEY and SVGAGI. The CDR3 is made up of 13 amino acids. The V end was cut by 5 bases, the J end by 2 bases, with 9 bases between. Libraries for TCRalpha and TCRbeta carried sample barcodes and unique molecular identifiers via 5'RACE. TCRdb re-called the 5' RACE reads with MiXCR, one entry per CDR3 protein. The data show about 150,000 distinct CDR3 sequences, under 25% seen once. The sample comprised PBMCs or a T cell subset sorted from them (not recorded which). The sequence was collected from an adult woman who had mild COVID-19 (a few samples of this study predate the infection). Cell type and time point are not known. The chain links TRBV6-5 to TRBJ2-5; D is uncertain. DNA for the CDR3: TGTGCCAGCAGTCCAGACGTACAAGAGACCCAGTACTTC. This codes for CASSPDVQETQYF.